The clone carrying this T cell receptor beta chain was counted at least ten times. The data belong to a study of identical twins. Each cDNA held unique molecular identifiers, and template switching gave it a universal primer site. Each CDR3 protein is one row after TCRdb ran MiXCR on the 5' RACE reads. This sample has around 250,000 distinct CDR3 sequences, with 5% to 7% found just once. The same sample was also studied in work on T cells expressing NK-cell markers.

Sequenced sample: CD8+ T cells sorted from blood. The receptor's source is a woman aged 18-29 years in good health.

The CDR3 DNA is TGTGCCAGCAGAGACGGGCGTAGGGATACGCAGTATTTT. This encodes CASRDGRRDTQYF. The genes are TRBV27 and TRBJ2-3; D call uncertain. Germline values: CDR1 MNHEY, CDR2 SMNVEV (reference sequence). V gave up 6 bases and J gave up 6 bases, with 13 bases separating them. The length of the CDR3 is 13 residues.